This T cell receptor beta chain derives from a study of blood T cell repertoires in COVID-19. Produced via immunoSEQ multiplex PCR; TCRdb's table is partial and in-frame only. The sample carries approximately 500,000 clones, around 85% recorded once. The germline gives CDR1 LNHDA, CDR2 SQIVND (reference sequence). The CDR3 length is 17 residues. J was trimmed by 7 bases and V by 6 bases; bases with no gene match: 11. The chain is built from TRBV19 and TRBJ2-1, with 14 bases that match TRBD2. The TCR comes from a human donor in a cohort sampled during active COVID-19. Sequenced input: peripheral blood. The CDR3 bases are TGTGCCAGTAGCTTGGGGACTAGCGGGAGTTTTAGGAATGAGCAGTTCTTC. Translating gives CASSLGTSGSFRNEQFF.